This T cell receptor (beta chain) is drawn from a study of beta chain features in type 1 diabetes. Across the study: Sorted cell examination encompassed about 110 million cells across all samples. General study points: Type 1 diabetes patients had TCRB CDR3s that were shorter (moderately but significantly so) in all four CD4+ subsets. In patients and controls equally, PCR might favor templates that are shorter. Resolution of whether HLA type affects TCRB rearrangement was not achieved here.

This clone was observed a few times. Its antigen remains unknown. The CDR3 loop spans 14 amino acids. The germline V and J ends were trimmed by 1 base and 4 bases, with 8 bases remaining between them. Germline lookup yields CDR1 SGHDN and CDR2 FVKESK. What was sequenced were expressed TCRB transcripts, since all of the isolated RNA had been reverse transcribed. TCRdb keeps only in-frame clones here, not all; method: immunoSEQ multiplex PCR. Seen here are some 350,000 clones, less than 15% observed once, and the top ten hold roughly 0.015%. The chain employs TRBV14 and TRBJ2-1, with D perhaps TRBD2 (6 bases). Sequencing input: naive CD4+ T cells from blood. The sequence derives from a woman aged 18-29 years with type 1 diabetes. In DNA form, the CDR3 reads TGTGCCAGCAGCCAAGCGGGAGCTTACAATGAGCAGTTCTTC. Encoded protein: CASSQAGAYNEQFF.